The present entry profiles one T cell receptor beta chain with its context. Its specificity is not known. Other DNA sequences from this sample encode an identical CDR3 as well. The CDR3 consists of 13 residues. Deletions cut 0 bases from V and 5 bases from J, with 5 bases between. Germline loops: CDR1 MNHEY, CDR2 SVGAGI. This record comes from a study of cytomegalovirus exposure and HLA in healthy donors. Study-wide findings and caveats: On later analysis, the bulk of CMV-associated TCR beta chains appeared to be HLA-restricted. A previous analysis found most TCR beta V segments productive roughly 87% or roughly 30% of the time. One later analysis reportedly identified an Asian-associated ancestry cluster that showed fewer N-insertions than the roughly 670-donor mean. Analysis performed later found around 15,000 TCR beta sequences associated with HLA alleles at 0.05 false discovery rate.

Primers: 60 Vbeta forward and 13 Jbeta reverse. TCRdb's copy holds only in-frame clones and misses some; the assay was immunoSEQ multiplex PCR. This table holds around 67,000 clones, 75% to 80% found once. Sequencing input: PBMCs. This TCR was sampled from a man between 18 and 35 years old in good health and CMV-seropositive. This sequence joins TRBV6-5 and TRBJ1-5; no clear D gene. The CDR3 DNA reads TGTGCCAGCAGTTACTCACCAGATCAGCCCCAGCATTTT. It codes for CASSYSPDQPQHF.